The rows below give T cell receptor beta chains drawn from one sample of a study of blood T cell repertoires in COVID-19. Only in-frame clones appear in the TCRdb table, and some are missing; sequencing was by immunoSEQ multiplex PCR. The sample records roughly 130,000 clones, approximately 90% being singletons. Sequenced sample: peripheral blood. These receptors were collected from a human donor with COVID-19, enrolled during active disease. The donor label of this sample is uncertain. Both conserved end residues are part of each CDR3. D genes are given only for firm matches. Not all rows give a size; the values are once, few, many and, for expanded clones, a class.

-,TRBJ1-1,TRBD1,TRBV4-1,TGCGCCAGCAGCCCTCGACAGGGAAGCACTGAAGCTTTCTTT,CASSPRQGSTEAFF
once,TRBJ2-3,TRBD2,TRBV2,TGTGCCAGCAGTGATGTAGGGAGCGGGGCAGATACGCAGTATTTT,CASSDVGSGADTQYF
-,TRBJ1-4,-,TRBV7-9,TGTGCCAGCACCCTAGCCCCGGAGGGAGGTGAAAAACTGTTTTTT,CASTLAPEGGEKLFF
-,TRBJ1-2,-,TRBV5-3,TGTGCCAGAAGCTTGGCCGCAACAGAAGCTAACTATGGCTACACCTTC,CARSLAATEANYGYTF
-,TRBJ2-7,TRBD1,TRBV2,TGTGCCAGCAGTGAATGTCAGGGGGCTTGCGAGCAGTACTTC,CASSECQGACEQYF
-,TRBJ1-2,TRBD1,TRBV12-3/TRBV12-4,TGTGCCAGCAGTGGGACAGGGGGTTATGGCTACACCTTC,CASSGTGGYGYTF
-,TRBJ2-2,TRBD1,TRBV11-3,TGTGCCAGCAGGGAACCGGGACAGGGGTCCGGGGAGCTGTTTTTT,CASREPGQGSGELFF
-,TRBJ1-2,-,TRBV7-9,TGTGCCAGCAGCTTAGGCCCCGAAAGCGGCTACACCTTC,CASSLGPESGYTF
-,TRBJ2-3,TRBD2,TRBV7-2,TGTGCCAGCAGCTCGGGACTAGCGGGGAGCACAGATACGCAGTATTTT,CASSSGLAGSTDTQYF
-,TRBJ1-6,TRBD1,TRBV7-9,TGTGCCAGCAGCTCCTGGACAGGGGGCCATTCACCCCTCCACTTT,CASSSWTGGHSPLHF
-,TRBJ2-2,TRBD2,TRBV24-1,TGTGCCACCAGTGATCTCTCCCCCCAGGGGACCACTAGCGGGAGTGGGACCGGGGAGCTGTTTTTT,CATSDLSPQGTTSGSGTGELFF
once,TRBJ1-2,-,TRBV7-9,TGTGCCAGCAGCTTAGCGGAACAGGGTGGCTATGGCTACACCTTC,CASSLAEQGGYGYTF
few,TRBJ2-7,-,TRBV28,TGTGCCAGCAGTTTTCTCCCGGGCGGGAAGGGTTACGAGCAGTACTTC,CASSFLPGGKGYEQYF
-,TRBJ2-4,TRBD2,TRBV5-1,TGCGCCAGCAGCTTGTTTACGGGGGGAAACATTCAGTACTTC,CASSLFTGGNIQYF
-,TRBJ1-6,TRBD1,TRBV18,TGTGCCAGCTCACCGACCGGGACAGGGGCGTCACCCCTCCACTTT,CASSPTGTGASPLHF
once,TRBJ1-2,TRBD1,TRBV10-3,TGTGCCATCAGTGACTCGACAGGGACTGATGGCTACACCTTC,CAISDSTGTDGYTF
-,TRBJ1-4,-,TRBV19,TGTGCCAGTAGCACCCACCTATCAACTAATGAAAAACTGTTTTTT,CASSTHLSTNEKLFF
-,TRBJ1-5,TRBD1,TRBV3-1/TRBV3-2,TGTGCCAGCAGCCAGGGGGGACAGACGGGGCCCCAGCATTTT,CASSQGGQTGPQHF
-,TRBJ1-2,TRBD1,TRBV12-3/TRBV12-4,TGTGCCAGCAGTCTAACAGGGGTTGGCTACACCTTC,CASSLTGVGYTF
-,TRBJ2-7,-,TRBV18,TGTGCCAGCTCACTCGATCGTAGTGAGCAGTACTTC,CASSLDRSEQYF
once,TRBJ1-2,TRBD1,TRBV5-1,TGCGCCAGCAGCTCACAGGGGGCTGCCTATGGCTACACCTTC,CASSSQGAAYGYTF
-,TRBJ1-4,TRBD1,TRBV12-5,TGTGCTAGTGGTTCCCCGGGACAGGGGGAGGAAAAACTGTTTTTT,CASGSPGQGEEKLFF
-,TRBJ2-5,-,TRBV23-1,TGCGCCAGCAGTGGAGGGCAAGAGACCCAGTACTTC,CASSGGQETQYF
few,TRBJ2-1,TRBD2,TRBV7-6,TGTGCCAGCAGCTCGAAAGCGGGGGCGTACAATGAGCAGTTCTTC,CASSSKAGAYNEQFF
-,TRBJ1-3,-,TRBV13,TGTGCCAGCAGCCCCAGGGCGAACTCTGGAAACACCATATATTTT,CASSPRANSGNTIYF
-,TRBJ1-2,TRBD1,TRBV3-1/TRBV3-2,TGTGCCAGCAGCCAACAAACAGGGGGGTTCGGCTACACCTTC,CASSQQTGGFGYTF
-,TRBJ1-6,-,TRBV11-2,TGTGCCAGCAGCTTAGGAGGTCGGGGTGATAATTCACCCCTCCACTTT,CASSLGGRGDNSPLHF
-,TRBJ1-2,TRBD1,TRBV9,TGTGCCAGCAGCTTAGGACAGGGGCGCAACTATGGCTACACCTTC,CASSLGQGRNYGYTF
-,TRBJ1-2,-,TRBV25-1,TGTGCCAGCATAGGAGGGGACTATGGCTACACCTTC,CASIGGDYGYTF
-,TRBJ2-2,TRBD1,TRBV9,TGTGCCAGCAGCGTAGGACAGGGGGACCGCACCGGGGAGCTGTTTTTT,CASSVGQGDRTGELFF
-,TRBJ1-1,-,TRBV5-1,TGCGCCAGCAGCTTGGAAGGGGCAATGAACACTGAAGCTTTCTTT,CASSLEGAMNTEAFF
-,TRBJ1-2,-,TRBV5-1,TGCGCCAGCAGAGCCGCCGGGACTAGCTATGGCTACACCTTC,CASRAAGTSYGYTF
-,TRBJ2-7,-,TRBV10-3,TGTGCCATCAGTGAGTCCAGGGGGGACGAGCAGTACTTC,CAISESRGDEQYF
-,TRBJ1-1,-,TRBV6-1,TGTGCCAGCAGTGAACAGTACACTGAAGCTTTCTTT,CASSEQYTEAFF